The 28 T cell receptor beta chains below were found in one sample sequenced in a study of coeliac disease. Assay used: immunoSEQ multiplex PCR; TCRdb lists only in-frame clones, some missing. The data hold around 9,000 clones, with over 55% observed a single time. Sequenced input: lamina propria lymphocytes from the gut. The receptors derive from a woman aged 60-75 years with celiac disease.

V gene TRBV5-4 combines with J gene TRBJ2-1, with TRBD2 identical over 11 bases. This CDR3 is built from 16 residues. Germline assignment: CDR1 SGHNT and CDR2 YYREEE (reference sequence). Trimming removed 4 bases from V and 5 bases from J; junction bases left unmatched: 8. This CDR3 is CASSVPTSGRHNEQFF. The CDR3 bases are TGTGCCAGCAGCGTTCCCACTAGCGGGAGACACAATGAGCAGTTCTTC.

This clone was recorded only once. The CDR3 sequence: CASSPPGQGLKGPEQYF. CDR3 DNA: TGTGCCAGCTCACCCCCGGGACAGGGATTAAAAGGTCCCGAGCAGTACTTC. This chain connects TRBV18 to TRBJ2-7, with 9 bases aligning to TRBD1. J lost 6 bases, V lost 3 bases, and 15 bases had no gene match. CDR3 length: 17 amino acids. CDR1 is KGHSH, CDR2 LQKENI, per germline.

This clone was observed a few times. In DNA form, the CDR3 reads TGTGCCAGCAGTGAGTCCGGCTATGGCTACACCTTC. It specifies CASSESGYGYTF. This sequence joins TRBV6-4 and TRBJ1-2, with no clear D. CDR1 and CDR2 from the germline V gene are MRHNA and SNTAGT. The V end lost 3 bases, the J end lost 4 bases, and 6 bases lay between the germline ends. The CDR3 runs to 12 residues.

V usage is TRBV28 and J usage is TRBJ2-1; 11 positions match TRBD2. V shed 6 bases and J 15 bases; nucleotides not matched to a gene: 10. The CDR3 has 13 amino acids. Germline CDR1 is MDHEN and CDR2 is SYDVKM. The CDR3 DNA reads TGTGCCAGCAGCCCAGGACTAGCGGGCGGCCTGTTCTTC. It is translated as CASSPGLAGGLFF.

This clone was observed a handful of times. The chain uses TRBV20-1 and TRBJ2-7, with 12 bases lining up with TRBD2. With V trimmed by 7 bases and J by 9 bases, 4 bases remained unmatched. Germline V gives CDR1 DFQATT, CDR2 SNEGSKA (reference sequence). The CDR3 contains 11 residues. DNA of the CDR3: TGCAGTGGACTAGCGGGGGTTGTGCAGTACTTC. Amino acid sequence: CSGLAGVVQYF.

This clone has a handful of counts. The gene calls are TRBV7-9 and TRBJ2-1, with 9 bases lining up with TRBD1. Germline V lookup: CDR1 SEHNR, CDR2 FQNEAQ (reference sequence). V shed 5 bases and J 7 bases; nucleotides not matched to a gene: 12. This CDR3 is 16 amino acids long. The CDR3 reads CASSLTGTGNLNEQFF. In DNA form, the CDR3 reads TGTGCCAGCAGCCTCACCGGGACAGGGAATTTGAATGAGCAGTTCTTC.

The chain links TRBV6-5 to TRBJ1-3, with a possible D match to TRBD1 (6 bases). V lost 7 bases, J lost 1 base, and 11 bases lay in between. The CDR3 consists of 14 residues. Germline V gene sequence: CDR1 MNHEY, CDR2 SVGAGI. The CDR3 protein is CASTPGQSGNTIYF. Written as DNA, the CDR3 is TGTGCCAGCACCCCAGGACAGTCTGGAAACACCATATATTTT.

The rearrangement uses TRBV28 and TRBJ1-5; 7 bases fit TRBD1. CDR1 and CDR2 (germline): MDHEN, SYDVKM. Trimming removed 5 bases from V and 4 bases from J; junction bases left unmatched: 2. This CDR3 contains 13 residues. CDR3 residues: CASSLDRNQPQHF. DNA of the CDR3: TGTGCCAGCAGTCTGGACAGGAATCAGCCCCAGCATTTT.

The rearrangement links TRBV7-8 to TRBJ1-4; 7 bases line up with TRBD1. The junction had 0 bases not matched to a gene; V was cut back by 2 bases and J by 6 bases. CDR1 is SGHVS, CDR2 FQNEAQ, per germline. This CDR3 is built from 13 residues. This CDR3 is CASSLTGDEKLFF. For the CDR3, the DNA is TGTGCCAGCAGCTTAACAGGGGATGAAAAACTGTTTTTT. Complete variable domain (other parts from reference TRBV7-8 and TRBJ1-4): GAGVSQSPRYKVAKRGQDVALRCDPISGHVSLFWYQQALGQGPEFLTYFQNEAQLDKSGLPSDRFFAERPEGSVSTLKIQRTQQEDSAVYLCASSLTGDEKLFFGSGTQLSVL.

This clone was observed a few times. CDR3 nucleotides: TGCGCCAGCAGCAAACAGGGGTGGGATCCCACCGGGGAGCTGTTTTTT. Encoded protein: CASSKQGWDPTGELFF. The chain carries TRBV5-1 and TRBJ2-2; 7 bases map to TRBD1. V dropped 4 bases and J dropped 4; count of bases not matched to a gene: 10. Germline-derived CDR1 and CDR2 are SGHRS and YFSETQ. This CDR3 comprises 16 residues.

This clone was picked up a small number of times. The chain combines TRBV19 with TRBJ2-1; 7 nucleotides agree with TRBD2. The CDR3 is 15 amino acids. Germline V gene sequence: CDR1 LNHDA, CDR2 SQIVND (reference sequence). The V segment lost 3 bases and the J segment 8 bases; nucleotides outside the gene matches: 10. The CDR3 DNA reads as TGTGCCAGTAGTATGGAGGCGGGAGACGGCGATGAGCAGTTCTTC. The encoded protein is CASSMEAGDGDEQFF.

The CDR3 spells CAWASGIYGYTF. CDR3 coding DNA: TGTGCCTGGGCTTCAGGGATCTATGGCTACACCTTC. V usage is TRBV30 and J usage is TRBJ1-2; perhaps TRBD1 as D (5 bases). CDR1 and CDR2 from the germline V gene are GTSNPN and SVGIG (reference sequence). This CDR3 has 12 residues. V was cut by 5 bases and J by 4 bases, with 11 bases left in between.

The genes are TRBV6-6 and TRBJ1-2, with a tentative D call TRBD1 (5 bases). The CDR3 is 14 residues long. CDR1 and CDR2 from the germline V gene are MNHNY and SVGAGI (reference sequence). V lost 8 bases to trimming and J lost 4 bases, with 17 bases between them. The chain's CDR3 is CASGAPIDSYGYTF. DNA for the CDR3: TGTGCCAGCGGAGCGCCTATCGACAGCTATGGCTACACCTTC.

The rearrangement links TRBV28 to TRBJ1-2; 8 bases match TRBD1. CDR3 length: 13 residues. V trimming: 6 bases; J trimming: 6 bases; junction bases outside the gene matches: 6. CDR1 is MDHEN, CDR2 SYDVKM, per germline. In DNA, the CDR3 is TGTGCCAGCAGAAGACAGGGGTCCAATGGCTACACCTTC. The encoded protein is CASRRQGSNGYTF.

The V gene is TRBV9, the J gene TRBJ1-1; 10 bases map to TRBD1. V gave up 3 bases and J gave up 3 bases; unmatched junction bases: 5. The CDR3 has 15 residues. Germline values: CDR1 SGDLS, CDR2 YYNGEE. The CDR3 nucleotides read TGTGCCAGCAGCGGATGGACAGGGGGAGACACTGAAGCTTTCTTT. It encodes CASSGWTGGDTEAFF.

The CDR3 here is CASSSSGLPQETQYF. The CDR3 DNA follows: TGTGCCAGTAGTAGCTCGGGACTCCCCCAAGAGACCCAGTACTTC. The gene calls are TRBV19 and TRBJ2-5, with D maybe TRBD2 (6 bases). Germline assignment: CDR1 LNHDA and CDR2 SQIVND (reference sequence). Between the trimmed V and J ends, which lost 4 bases and 1 base, there was a span of 13 bases. The CDR3 sequence is 15 residues long.

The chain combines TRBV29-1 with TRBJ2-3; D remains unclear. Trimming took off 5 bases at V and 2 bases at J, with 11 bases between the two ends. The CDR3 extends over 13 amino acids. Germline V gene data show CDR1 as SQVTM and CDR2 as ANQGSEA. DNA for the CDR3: TGCAGCGTTCGCCGTGGCCACACAGATACGCAGTATTTT. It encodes CSVRRGHTDTQYF.

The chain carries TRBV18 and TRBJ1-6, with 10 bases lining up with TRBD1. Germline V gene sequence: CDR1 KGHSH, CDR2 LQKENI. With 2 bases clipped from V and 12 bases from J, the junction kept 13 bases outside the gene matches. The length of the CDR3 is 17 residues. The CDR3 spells CASSPLARDRGVIPLHF. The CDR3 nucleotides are TGTGCCAGCTCACCATTAGCGCGGGACAGGGGAGTGATACCCCTCCACTTT.

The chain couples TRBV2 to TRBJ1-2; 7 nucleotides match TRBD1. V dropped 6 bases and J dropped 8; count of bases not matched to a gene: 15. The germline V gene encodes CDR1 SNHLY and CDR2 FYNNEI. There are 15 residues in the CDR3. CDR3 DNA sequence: TGTGCCAGCAGCGACGTTTACAGGGGCCCGCGGGGCTACACCTTC. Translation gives CASSDVYRGPRGYTF.

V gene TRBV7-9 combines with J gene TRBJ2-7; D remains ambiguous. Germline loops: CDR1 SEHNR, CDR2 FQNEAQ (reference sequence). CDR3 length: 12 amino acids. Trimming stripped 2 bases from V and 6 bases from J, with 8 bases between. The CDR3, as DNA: TGTGCCAGCAGCTTACTCGCCGGCGAGCAGTACTTC. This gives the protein CASSLLAGEQYF.

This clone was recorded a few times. The CDR3 DNA follows: TGTGCCAGCAGTGAGGACAGGGGGCTTGGGACTGAAGCTTTCTTT. This gives the protein CASSEDRGLGTEAFF. The chain uses TRBV2 and TRBJ1-1; 11 bases match TRBD1. The CDR3 length is 15 residues. Germline CDR1 and CDR2: SNHLY and FYNNEI. The J segment lost 5 bases and the V segment lost 3 bases, leaving 5 bases of the junction unmatched.

Here the CDR3 reads CASTGTGTVIDRGYTF. The CDR3 DNA is TGCGCCAGCACGGGGACCGGGACAGTCATTGACAGGGGCTACACCTTC. The V call is TRBV4-1, the J call TRBJ1-2; 7 bases agree with TRBD1. The CDR3 is 16 residues long. V was clipped by 7 bases and J by 8 bases; unmatched bases: 19. CDR1 and CDR2 (germline): MGHRA, YSYEKL.

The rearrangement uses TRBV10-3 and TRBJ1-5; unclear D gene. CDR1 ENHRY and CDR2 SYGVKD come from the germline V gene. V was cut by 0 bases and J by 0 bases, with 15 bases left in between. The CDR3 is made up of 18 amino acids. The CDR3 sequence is CAISESNGLADSNQPQHF. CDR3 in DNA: TGTGCCATCAGTGAGTCGAACGGACTGGCTGATAGCAATCAGCCCCAGCATTTT.

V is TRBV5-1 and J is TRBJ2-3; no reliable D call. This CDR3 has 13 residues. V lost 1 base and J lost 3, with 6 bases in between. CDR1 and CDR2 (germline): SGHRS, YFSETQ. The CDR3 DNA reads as TGCGCCAGCAGCTTGTCTACGACAGATACGCAGTATTTT. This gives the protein CASSLSTTDTQYF.

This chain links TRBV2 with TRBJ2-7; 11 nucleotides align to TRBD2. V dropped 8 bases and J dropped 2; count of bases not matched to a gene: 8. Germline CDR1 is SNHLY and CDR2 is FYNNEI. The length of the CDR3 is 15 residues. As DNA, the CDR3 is TGTGCCAGCTTCCTTACTAGCGGGAGCCCCTACGAGCAGTACTTC. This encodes CASFLTSGSPYEQYF.

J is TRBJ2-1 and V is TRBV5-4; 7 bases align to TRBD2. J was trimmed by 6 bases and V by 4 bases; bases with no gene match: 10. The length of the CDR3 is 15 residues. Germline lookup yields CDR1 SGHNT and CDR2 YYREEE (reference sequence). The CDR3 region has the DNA TGTGCCAGCAGCACCGGGCTAGCGGAAGGCAATGAGCAGTTCTTC. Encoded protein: CASSTGLAEGNEQFF. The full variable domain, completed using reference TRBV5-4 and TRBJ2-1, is ETGVTQSPTHLIKTRGQQVTLRCSSQSGHNTVSWYQQALGQGPQFIFQYYREEENGRGNFPPRFSGLQFPNYSSELNVNALELDDSALYLCASSTGLAEGNEQFFGPGTRLTVL.

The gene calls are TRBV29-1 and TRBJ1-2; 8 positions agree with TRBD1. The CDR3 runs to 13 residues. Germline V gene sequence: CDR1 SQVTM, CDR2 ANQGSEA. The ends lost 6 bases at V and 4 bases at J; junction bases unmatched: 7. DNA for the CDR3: TGCAGCGTCGGGACAGGCGAGGGCTATGGCTACACCTTC. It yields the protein CSVGTGEGYGYTF. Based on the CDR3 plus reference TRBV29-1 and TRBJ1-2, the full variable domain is SAVISQKPSRDICQRGTSLTIQCQVDSQVTMMFWYRQQPGQSLTLIATANQGSEATYESGFVIDKFPISRPNLTFSTLTVSNMSPEDSSIYLCSVGTGEGYGYTFGSGTRLTVV.

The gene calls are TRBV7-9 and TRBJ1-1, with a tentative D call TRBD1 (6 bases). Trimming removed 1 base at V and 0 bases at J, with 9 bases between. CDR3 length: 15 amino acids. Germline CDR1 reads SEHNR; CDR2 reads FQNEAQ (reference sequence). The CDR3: CASSLGGGLNTEAFF. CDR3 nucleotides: TGTGCCAGCAGCTTAGGCGGGGGGCTGAACACTGAAGCTTTCTTT.